The 14 T cell receptor beta chains below all came from one sample that was sequenced in a study of technical replicates of blood from four donors. Libraries were prepared by immunoSEQ multiplex PCR; TCRdb keeps only in-frame clonotypes and omits some of them. The table has about 89,000 clones, approximately 94% seen once. Sequencing was done on a sample of T cells isolated from PBMCs. The origin of the receptors is a human donor in good health.

This clone was counted once. The V call is TRBV5-1, the J call TRBJ2-1, with D possibly TRBD1 on 6 matching bases. Germline V lookup: CDR1 SGHRS, CDR2 YFSETQ. The CDR3 is 14 residues long. Deletions cut 4 bases from V and 5 bases from J, with 13 bases between. The chain's CDR3 is CASSGRTADNEQFF. CDR3 nucleotides: TGCGCCAGCAGCGGAAGGACAGCGGACAATGAGCAGTTCTTC.

This clone has just one count. The chain has TRBV5-1 and TRBJ2-7, with TRBD2 matching 12 bases. The CDR3 totals 15 residues. The germline CDR1 and CDR2 sequences are SGHRS and YFSETQ. V was clipped by 0 bases and J by 3 bases; unmatched bases: 1. The CDR3 DNA sequence: TGCGCCAGCAGCTTGGTACTAGCGGGAGGCTACGAGCAGTACTTC. Its translation: CASSLVLAGGYEQYF.

The V and J genes are TRBV28 and TRBJ2-1, with 7 bases that match TRBD2. This CDR3 spans 17 amino acids. Germline trimming cut 0 bases from V and 2 bases from J; bases unmatched to any gene: 7. The germline V gene has CDR1 MDHEN and CDR2 SYDVKM. This CDR3 is CASSLWASGAAYNEQFF. In nucleotides, the CDR3 is TGTGCCAGCAGTTTATGGGCTAGCGGAGCGGCCTACAATGAGCAGTTCTTC.

This clone was recorded once. The rearrangement links TRBV5-1 to TRBJ2-7; D gene uncertain. The CDR3 extends over 20 amino acids. V dropped 2 bases and J dropped 0 bases, with 27 bases sitting between them. Germline-derived CDR1 and CDR2 are SGHRS and YFSETQ. CDR3 loop: CASSLSVTSRPFTSSYEQYF. The CDR3 nucleotides read TGCGCCAGCAGCTTAAGCGTCACCTCCCGCCCATTCACAAGCTCCTACGAGCAGTACTTC. The full variable domain, in which reference TRBV5-1 and TRBJ2-7 provide the parts outside the CDR3, is KAGVTQTPRYLIKTRGQQVTLSCSPISGHRSVSWYQQTPGQGLQFLFEYFSETQRNKGNFPGRFSGRQFSNSRSEMNVSTLELGDSALYLCASSLSVTSRPFTSSYEQYFGPGTRLTVT.

This chain links TRBV19 with TRBJ1-1; unclear D gene. This CDR3 comprises 16 residues. Germline CDR1 is LNHDA and CDR2 is SQIVND (reference sequence). Trimming shortened V by 5 bases and J by 1 base, and 17 bases separated the two germline ends. CDR3 loop: CASSLGPYSPNTEAFF. The CDR3 coding sequence is TGTGCCAGTAGTTTAGGCCCCTATTCGCCGAACACTGAAGCTTTCTTT.

This chain connects TRBV6-1 to TRBJ2-5; D is unresolved. V was clipped by 5 bases and J by 1 base, with 14 bases between them. Germline CDR1 MNHNS, CDR2 SASEGT. The CDR3 extends over 15 amino acids. The CDR3 is CASSRVDTRQETQYF. The CDR3 coding sequence is TGTGCCAGCAGTCGCGTCGACACCCGCCAAGAGACCCAGTACTTC.

The genes are TRBV4-1 and TRBJ1-3; the match to TRBD1 covers 7 bases. CDR1 and CDR2 from the germline V gene are MGHRA and YSYEKL. This CDR3 is built from 15 residues. With V trimmed by 1 base and J by 0 bases, 0 bases remained unmatched. CDR3 protein: CASSQGQGSGNTIYF. CDR3 DNA: TGCGCCAGCAGCCAAGGACAGGGCTCTGGAAACACCATATATTTT.

This sequence joins TRBV29-1 and TRBJ1-2, with 10 bases fitting TRBD1. Germline V gene data show CDR1 as SQVTM and CDR2 as ANQGSEA. V dropped 4 bases and J dropped 7; count of bases not matched to a gene: 3. The CDR3 loop spans 12 amino acids. CDR3 bases: TGCAGCGTTGGACAGGGGGCGCCTGGCTACACCTTC. It encodes CSVGQGAPGYTF.

The gene calls are TRBV7-9 and TRBJ1-2; TRBD1 might be the D (5 bases). V gave up 1 base and J gave up 6 bases, with 12 bases separating them. Germline loops: CDR1 SEHNR, CDR2 FQNEAQ (reference sequence). The CDR3 sequence is 14 residues long. CDR3 sequence: CASSLGVGANGYTF. The CDR3 bases are TGTGCCAGCAGCTTAGGTGTAGGGGCCAATGGCTACACCTTC. The full variable domain, with the rest looked up from reference TRBV7-9 and TRBJ1-2, is DTGVSQNPRHKITKRGQNVTFRCDPISEHNRLYWYRQTLGQGPEFLTYFQNEAQLEKSRLLSDRFSAERPKGSFSTLEIQRTEQGDSAMYLCASSLGVGANGYTFGSGTRLTVV.

As DNA, the CDR3 is TGTGCCAGCAGTTACTCCGGGTGGTACTACGAGCAGTACTTC. It encodes CASSYSGWYYEQYF. The chain is built from TRBV6-5 and TRBJ2-7, with no clear D. Germline CDR1 and CDR2: MNHEY and SVGAGI. Trimming shortened V by 0 bases and J by 3 bases, and 9 bases separated the two germline ends. The CDR3 is 14 residues long.

The chain uses TRBV11-2 and TRBJ2-2, with D possibly being TRBD2 (5 bases). V lost 5 bases to trimming and J lost 5 bases, with 9 bases between them. Germline V gives CDR1 SGHAT, CDR2 FQNNGV. The CDR3 is 13 amino acids. The CDR3 protein is CASSHWTTGELFF. CDR3 nucleotides: TGTGCCAGCAGCCACTGGACTACCGGGGAGCTGTTTTTT.

V and J are TRBV4-1 and TRBJ2-1, with 11 bases identical to TRBD2. The germline V gene encodes CDR1 MGHRA and CDR2 YSYEKL. Trimming took 1 base from V and 0 from J; bases not matched to a gene: 17. The length of the CDR3 is 22 residues. Here the CDR3 DNA reads TGCGCCAGCAGCCAAGGTGTATTCCAGCTAGCGGGAGGATATTTCTCCTACAATGAGCAGTTCTTC. Protein: CASSQGVFQLAGGYFSYNEQFF.

The chain uses TRBV29-1 and TRBJ2-7; TRBD1 might be the D (6 bases). Germline V gene sequence: CDR1 SQVTM, CDR2 ANQGSEA. The CDR3 is made up of 14 amino acids. The V and J ends lost 3 bases and 0 bases respectively, with 12 bases between them. The DNA of the CDR3 is TGCAGCGTTGAGGTGACAGGAAGCTCCTACGAGCAGTACTTC. It encodes CSVEVTGSSYEQYF.

This clone was found once. V and J are TRBV6-5 and TRBJ2-5; unclear D gene. V dropped 1 base and J dropped 5 bases, with 17 bases sitting between them. The CDR3 covers 16 residues. The germline gives CDR1 MNHEY, CDR2 SVGAGI. The CDR3 loop is CASSYFSNSVRETQYF. In nucleotides, the CDR3 is TGTGCCAGCAGTTACTTTTCCAACTCGGTTCGGGAGACCCAGTACTTC.